The next 27 T cell receptor beta chains were all read from a single sample in a study of OX40 agonist ivuxolimab in advanced cancers. The method was immunoSEQ multiplex PCR; TCRdb's version includes in-frame clones alone and lacks a portion of them. The data contain about 82,000 clones, 65% to 90% of them seen just once; the ten biggest clones take up about 1.9%. The source material was CD4+ or CD8+ T cells sorted from blood, sampled in a trial of the OX40 agonist ivuxolimab. The source of these receptors is an adult with an advanced solid tumor such as melanoma, head and neck, liver or kidney cancer.

The chain recombines TRBV5-1 with TRBJ2-5; tentatively, D is TRBD1 (6 bases). V lost 4 bases, J lost 5 bases, and 12 bases lay in between. In germline, CDR1 is SGHRS, CDR2 YFSETQ. CDR3 length: 13 residues. CDR3 region: CASSAGDSETQYF. The CDR3 DNA reads TGCGCCAGCAGCGCAGGGGATTCGGAGACCCAGTACTTC.

The V gene is TRBV5-1, the J gene TRBJ2-3, with D maybe TRBD2 (6 bases). The CDR3 loop spans 16 amino acids. V lost 4 bases and J lost 0, with 15 bases in between. Germline values: CDR1 SGHRS, CDR2 YFSETQ. DNA for the CDR3: TGCGCCAGCAGCCCCTCGGGGGAACCTAGCACAGATACGCAGTATTTT. This encodes CASSPSGEPSTDTQYF.

The chain recombines TRBV28 with TRBJ1-3; 9 nucleotides line up with TRBD1. The CDR3 extends over 15 amino acids. Trimming removed 6 bases from V and 3 bases from J; junction bases left unmatched: 6. The germline gives CDR1 MDHEN, CDR2 SYDVKM. CDR3 sequence reads: CASSSGTGLGNTIYF. CDR3 in DNA: TGTGCCAGCAGCTCCGGGACAGGGCTTGGAAACACCATATATTTT.

The chain links TRBV18 to TRBJ2-1; no clear D gene. Trimming removed 6 bases from V and 4 bases from J, with 10 bases in between. The CDR3 sequence is 13 residues long. Germline V gene lookup returns CDR1 KGHSH and CDR2 LQKENI. CDR3 residues: CASSSADYNEQFF. The CDR3 DNA sequence: TGTGCCAGCTCCTCGGCAGATTACAATGAGCAGTTCTTC.

This clone has a single count. Here the CDR3 DNA reads TGCGCCAGCAGCTCCGGGGCCGGGGGCACTGAAGCTTTCTTT. Amino acids: CASSSGAGGTEAFF. The genes are TRBV5-1 and TRBJ1-1; possibly TRBD1 for D (5 bases). The CDR3 runs to 14 residues. Germline lookup yields CDR1 SGHRS and CDR2 YFSETQ. V shed 3 bases and J shed 4 bases, with 13 bases lying between them.

The chain employs TRBV5-1 and TRBJ2-5; D remains ambiguous. Germline CDR1 is SGHRS and CDR2 is YFSETQ. V dropped 7 bases and J dropped 1 base, with 5 bases sitting between them. This CDR3 spans 11 amino acids. CDR3 region: CASGSQETQYF. The CDR3 nucleotides read TGCGCCAGCGGTTCCCAAGAGACCCAGTACTTC.

The chain joins TRBV11-2 to TRBJ1-3; maybe TRBD1 (6 bases). Germline V CDR1 and CDR2: SGHAT, FQNNGV. The V end was cut by 11 bases, the J end by 4 bases, with 18 bases between. This CDR3 region has 14 residues. The CDR3 coding sequence is TGTGCCGTAACCCTTCCACAGGGAGGAAACACCATATATTTT. Its protein is CAVTLPQGGNTIYF.

This clone was seen more than once but under ten times. The chain combines TRBV5-5 with TRBJ1-2; D not certain. Trimming took 2 bases from V and 1 from J, leaving 3 bases between them. Germline assignment: CDR1 SGHKS and CDR2 YYEKEE (reference sequence). This CDR3 region has 12 residues. CDR3 in amino acids: CASSFSNYGYTF. The CDR3 region has the DNA TGTGCCAGCAGCTTCAGTAACTATGGCTACACCTTC. The full variable domain, its missing parts supplied by reference TRBV5-5 and TRBJ1-2, is DAGVTQSPTHLIKTRGQQVTLRCSPISGHKSVSWYQQVLGQGPQFIFQYYEKEERGRGNFPDRFSARQFPNYSSELNVNALLLGDSALYLCASSFSNYGYTFGSGTRLTVV.

The genes are TRBV27 and TRBJ2-7, with D unclear. Looked up from germline, CDR1 is MNHEY and CDR2 is SMNVEV (reference sequence). The CDR3 is made up of 14 amino acids. V was clipped by 2 bases and J by 2 bases, with 10 bases between them. The CDR3 sequence is CASSLGLLPYEQYF. In DNA form, the CDR3 reads TGTGCCAGCAGTTTAGGGTTGCTCCCCTACGAGCAGTACTTC.

The V and J genes are TRBV11-3 and TRBJ1-3; no clear D gene. Trimming took 3 bases from V and 0 from J, leaving 18 bases between them. Germline V lookup: CDR1 SGHNT, CDR2 YENEEA. This CDR3 comprises 18 residues. CDR3 amino acids: CASSFPPPPTASGNTIYF. The CDR3 DNA is TGTGCCAGCAGCTTCCCACCGCCCCCGACGGCCTCTGGAAACACCATATATTTT.

The chain carries TRBV11-2 and TRBJ2-6, with D unclear. CDR1 and CDR2 from the germline V gene are SGHAT and FQNNGV. The CDR3 runs to 14 residues. Trimming left V 2 bases short and J 2 bases short, with 4 bases between. The CDR3 DNA reads TGTGCCAGCAGCTTACCCCCTGGGGCCAACGTCCTGACTTTC. Residues: CASSLPPGANVLTF.

This rearrangement joins TRBV11-2 to TRBJ2-7, with D tentatively TRBD1 (6 bases). Trimming shortened V by 4 bases and J by 0 bases, and 10 bases separated the two germline ends. The germline V gene encodes CDR1 SGHAT and CDR2 FQNNGV. The CDR3 runs to 14 residues. The chain's CDR3 is CASSSQGHSYEQYF. DNA for the CDR3: TGTGCCAGCAGCTCTCAGGGACACTCCTACGAGCAGTACTTC.

The chain couples TRBV28 to TRBJ1-2, with a tentative D call TRBD1 (6 bases). V lost 7 bases and J 4 bases, leaving 13 bases between the germline ends. CDR1 is MDHEN and CDR2 is SYDVKM in the germline V gene. The CDR3 length is 13 residues. The CDR3 sequence: CASTGQSAYGYTF. The CDR3 nucleotides read TGTGCCAGCACAGGACAGTCAGCCTATGGCTACACCTTC.

The chain combines TRBV19 with TRBJ1-2; weak D call: TRBD1 (6 bases). V was cut by 3 bases and J by 5 bases, with 10 bases left in between. Germline CDR1 reads LNHDA; CDR2 reads SQIVND (reference sequence). This CDR3 is built from 13 residues. CDR3 protein: CASSMDSQYGYTF. In DNA form, the CDR3 reads TGTGCCAGTAGTATGGACAGTCAGTATGGCTACACCTTC.

The genes are TRBV5-1 and TRBJ2-1, with D unclear. Trimming shortened V by 4 bases and J by 0 bases, and 8 bases separated the two germline ends. This CDR3 spans 14 amino acids. Germline V gene sequence: CDR1 SGHRS, CDR2 YFSETQ. The CDR3 region has the DNA TGCGCCAGCAGCGAAACGGCCTCCTACAATGAGCAGTTCTTC. Protein sequence: CASSETASYNEQFF. Combining the CDR3 with reference TRBV5-1 and TRBJ2-1 gives the whole variable domain KAGVTQTPRYLIKTRGQQVTLSCSPISGHRSVSWYQQTPGQGLQFLFEYFSETQRNKGNFPGRFSGRQFSNSRSEMNVSTLELGDSALYLCASSETASYNEQFFGPGTRLTVL.

The gene calls are TRBV6-1 and TRBJ1-2; 10 bases fit TRBD1. V lost 5 bases to trimming and J lost 7 bases; unmatched junction nucleotides: 7. Germline CDR1 and CDR2: MNHNS and SASEGT. The CDR3 consists of 14 residues. This CDR3 is CASSSRDRGSGYTF. As DNA, the CDR3 is TGTGCCAGCAGTTCCCGGGACAGGGGAAGTGGCTACACCTTC.

V usage is TRBV19 and J usage is TRBJ2-3; a possible D gene is TRBD2 (5 bases). The CDR3 has 15 residues. The ends were cut back, 1 base at V and 2 bases at J, with 10 bases in the middle. The V gene's germline CDR1 is LNHDA and CDR2 SQIVND (reference sequence). Here the CDR3 reads CASSIGSGNTDTQYF. CDR3 in DNA: TGTGCCAGTAGTATAGGCAGCGGCAACACAGATACGCAGTATTTT.

V gene TRBV30 combines with J gene TRBJ1-2; maybe TRBD1 (6 bases). The CDR3 spans 13 residues. With 2 bases removed from V and 8 bases from J, the gap between germline ends came to 15 bases. Looked up from germline, CDR1 is GTSNPN and CDR2 is SVGIG (reference sequence). In DNA form, the CDR3 reads TGTGCCTGGAGTAGAGGGGGGGCGATCGGCTACACCTTC. This translates into CAWSRGGAIGYTF.

The rearrangement joins TRBV5-1 to TRBJ2-1; TRBD2 agrees at 11 bases. V lost 4 bases and J lost 3; bases outside the gene matches: 6. CDR1 SGHRS and CDR2 YFSETQ come from the germline V gene. This CDR3 region has 16 residues. The DNA for the CDR3 is TGCGCCAGCAGCCTAGGGACTAGCGGATTCTACAATGAGCAGTTCTTC. Amino acid sequence: CASSLGTSGFYNEQFF.

J is TRBJ2-7 and V is TRBV9, with 8 bases lining up with TRBD2. The CDR3 is made up of 15 amino acids. The ends lost 1 base at V and 6 bases at J; junction bases unmatched: 9. Germline loops: CDR1 SGDLS, CDR2 YYNGEE. CDR3 DNA sequence: TGTGCCAGCAGCGTAAGGGCGGCGGGAGGAGGCGAGCAGTACTTC. This gives the protein CASSVRAAGGGEQYF.

This rearrangement joins TRBV14 to TRBJ1-1; D not certain. This CDR3 spans 15 amino acids. V gave up 1 base and J gave up 4 bases, with 13 bases separating them. Germline V gene lookup returns CDR1 SGHDN and CDR2 FVKESK. The CDR3 DNA reads as TGTGCCAGCAGCCAAGGTCCCGAATTGGGCACTGAAGCTTTCTTT. This encodes CASSQGPELGTEAFF.

The chain combines TRBV5-1 with TRBJ2-5; 8 nucleotides match TRBD1. The assigned J gene may be wrong: the sequence end matches TRBJ2-7 better. Germline V gene data show CDR1 as SGHRS and CDR2 as YFSETQ. The CDR3 runs to 12 residues. This CDR3 is CASSSDRGEQYF. In DNA form, the CDR3 reads TGCGCCAGCAGCTCCGACAGGGGCGAGCAGTACTTC.

The gene calls are TRBV6-1 and TRBJ2-1, with D uncertain. The V and J ends lost 7 bases and 8 bases respectively, with 9 bases between them. The CDR3 runs 11 residues. The germline V gene encodes CDR1 MNHNS and CDR2 SASEGT. Here the CDR3 reads CASTWEDEQFF. DNA of the CDR3: TGTGCCAGCACGTGGGAAGATGAGCAGTTCTTC.

The genes are TRBV28 and TRBJ1-5; D call uncertain. Trimming took 2 bases from V and 0 from J, leaving 8 bases between them. CDR3 length: 15 amino acids. CDR1 and CDR2 (germline): MDHEN, SYDVKM. The CDR3 region has the DNA TGTGCCAGCAGTTTAGACGGTAATAGCAATCAGCCCCAGCATTTT. Amino acids: CASSLDGNSNQPQHF.

The rearrangement links TRBV5-1 to TRBJ2-3; D may be TRBD2 (6 bases). V dropped 4 bases and J dropped 0 bases, with 9 bases sitting between them. The CDR3 has 14 amino acids. Looked up from germline, CDR1 is SGHRS and CDR2 is YFSETQ. This chain's CDR3 is CASSDRESTDTQYF. Here the CDR3 DNA reads TGCGCCAGCAGCGACCGGGAGAGCACAGATACGCAGTATTTT.

The chain combines TRBV19 with TRBJ2-5; D is perhaps TRBD2 (5 bases). Looked up from germline, CDR1 is LNHDA and CDR2 is SQIVND (reference sequence). Trimming took 10 bases from V and 0 from J, leaving 18 bases between them. This CDR3 region has 15 residues. In DNA form, the CDR3 reads TGTGCCACTTCCGCCGGGAAAAGGTACCAAGAGACCCAGTACTTC. It encodes CATSAGKRYQETQYF.

This chain links TRBV18 with TRBJ2-5; 9 bases align to TRBD1. The J call is uncertain, as TRBJ2-7 better fits the DNA end. The CDR3 extends over 15 amino acids. Germline V lookup: CDR1 KGHSH, CDR2 LQKENI. CDR3 nucleotide sequence: TGTGCCAGCTCACCCGGGACAGGGAGGTCCGACGAGCAGTACTTC. It encodes CASSPGTGRSDEQYF.